A single sample is the source of the 25 T cell receptor beta chains below, sequenced in a study of blood T cell repertoires in COVID-19. Profiled with immunoSEQ multiplex PCR; TCRdb holds only in-frame clones, not every one. This table has fewer than 85,000 clones, about 90% appearing once. Sequencing was carried out using peripheral blood. These TCRs come from a human donor in a cohort sampled during active COVID-19.

The chain links TRBV6-5 to TRBJ2-7, with 8 nucleotides matching TRBD1. V gave up 5 bases and J gave up 5 bases; unmatched junction bases: 8. The CDR3 has 14 residues. Germline V lookup: CDR1 MNHEY, CDR2 SVGAGI. DNA of the CDR3: TGTGCCAGCAGTACCCGACAGGGGAGGCACGAGCAGTACTTC. This sequence encodes CASSTRQGRHEQYF.

The rearrangement joins TRBV11-2 to TRBJ2-7; D perhaps matches TRBD2 (5 bases). CDR1 is SGHAT, CDR2 FQNNGV, per germline. Trimming shortened V by 4 bases and J by 0 bases, and 10 bases separated the two germline ends. The CDR3 covers 14 residues. As DNA, the CDR3 is TGTGCCAGCAGCTCCGCCCGGGACTCCTACGAGCAGTACTTC. It translates to CASSSARDSYEQYF.

The V call is TRBV4-3, the J call TRBJ2-7; D is unresolved. The V end lost 0 bases, the J end lost 0 bases, and 15 bases lay between the germline ends. The germline V gene encodes CDR1 LGHNA and CDR2 YSLEER. The CDR3 contains 17 residues. In DNA, the CDR3 is TGCGCCAGCAGCCAAGACAGGTCCCACGCAAGCTCCTACGAGCAGTACTTC. Its protein is CASSQDRSHASSYEQYF.

The V gene is TRBV11-2, the J gene TRBJ1-1, with a possible D match to TRBD1 (5 bases). The CDR3 length is 16 residues. V lost 2 bases and J lost 6, with 19 bases in between. Germline CDR1 is SGHAT and CDR2 is FQNNGV. In DNA, the CDR3 is TGTGCCAGCAGCTTATGGAGGGGCCCTGGCGGCTCTGAAGCTTTCTTT. Protein: CASSLWRGPGGSEAFF.

The gene calls are TRBV11-2 and TRBJ1-1; a weak D match, TRBD1 (5 bases). CDR3 size: 14 residues. Between the trimmed V and J ends, which lost 5 bases and 6 bases, there was a span of 16 bases. Per germline, CDR1 SGHAT and CDR2 FQNNGV. CDR3 sequence: CASSELRGGAEAFF. The DNA of the CDR3 is TGTGCCAGCAGCGAACTTAGGGGCGGCGCTGAAGCTTTCTTT. Together with reference TRBV11-2 and TRBJ1-1, the CDR3 gives the full variable domain: EAGVAQSPRYKIIEKRQSVAFWCNPISGHATLYWYQQILGQGPKLLIQFQNNGVVDDSQLPKDRFSAERLKGVDSTLKIQPAKLEDSAVYLCASSELRGGAEAFFGQGTRLTVV.

In this sample, this clone turned up once. This sequence joins TRBV2 and TRBJ1-4; 7 bases are a match to TRBD1. Germline CDR1 and CDR2: SNHLY and FYNNEI. The CDR3 runs 15 residues. The V and J ends lost 7 bases and 3 bases, in that order; junction bases with no gene match: 8. The CDR3 nucleotides read TGTGCCAGCACCCCTGACAGGGTAGCTAATGAAAAACTGTTTTTT. Translation gives CASTPDRVANEKLFF.

The chain links TRBV6-7 to TRBJ2-7; 8 bases agree with TRBD1. TRBV6-7 falls under the ORF class, with uncertain function. V dropped 7 bases and J dropped 2; count of bases not matched to a gene: 7. The CDR3 sequence is 14 residues long. CDR3 in amino acids: CASIRTGPAYEQYF. The DNA of the CDR3 is TGTGCCAGCATTAGGACAGGGCCGGCCTACGAGCAGTACTTC.

V is TRBV5-1 and J is TRBJ2-6, with D unresolved. CDR3 size: 17 residues. The germline CDR1 and CDR2 sequences are SGHRS and YFSETQ. V shed 4 bases and J shed 0 bases, with 14 bases lying between them. The CDR3 loop is CASSPMQVRSGANVLTF. The DNA of the CDR3 is TGCGCCAGCAGCCCCATGCAGGTCCGCTCTGGGGCCAACGTCCTGACTTTC.

The chain joins TRBV7-8 to TRBJ2-7; 10 nucleotides agree with TRBD1. V lost 5 bases and J lost 0; bases outside the gene matches: 7. This CDR3 comprises 16 residues. From germline, CDR1 is SGHVS and CDR2 FQNEAQ. The CDR3 DNA follows: TGTGCCAGCAGCGTACCTCGACAGGGGGCCTCCTACGAGCAGTACTTC. Translating it yields CASSVPRQGASYEQYF. Drawing the rest from reference TRBV7-8 and TRBJ2-7, the complete variable domain is GAGVSQSPRYKVAKRGQDVALRCDPISGHVSLFWYQQALGQGPEFLTYFQNEAQLDKSGLPSDRFFAERPEGSVSTLKIQRTQQEDSAVYLCASSVPRQGASYEQYFGPGTRLTVT.

Relative to its sample, this clone is medium-sized. CDR3 DNA: TGCAGTGCTAGTCGGGGGGGTGGCAATCAGCCCCAGCATTTT. It is translated as CSASRGGGNQPQHF. The rearrangement joins TRBV20-1 to TRBJ1-5; TRBD1 might be the D (5 bases). CDR3 length: 14 residues. Trimming stripped 3 bases from V and 2 bases from J, with 11 bases between. Germline V gives CDR1 DFQATT, CDR2 SNEGSKA (reference sequence).

This chain connects TRBV14 to TRBJ1-1, with a tentative D call TRBD1 (6 bases). The CDR3 is 14 residues long. V was shortened by 3 bases and J by 3 bases, with 11 bases between the two germline ends. CDR1 is SGHDN and CDR2 is FVKESK in the germline V gene. CDR3 sequence (DNA): TGTGCCAGCAGCCAGGACAGAGTTTACACTGAAGCTTTCTTT. It codes for CASSQDRVYTEAFF.

The chain links TRBV6-5 to TRBJ1-2, with D unclear. The CDR3 sequence is 13 residues long. Germline loops: CDR1 MNHEY, CDR2 SVGAGI. The germline V and J ends were trimmed by 5 bases and 6 bases, with 13 bases remaining between them. The DNA for the CDR3 is TGTGCCAGCAGTCCGGCCCCGAGGAATGGCTACACCTTC. It translates to CASSPAPRNGYTF.

The rearrangement links TRBV5-8 to TRBJ1-1, with D possibly being TRBD1 (5 bases). CDR1 SGHTS and CDR2 YDEGEE come from the germline V gene. This CDR3 contains 13 residues. Trimming stripped 0 bases from V and 11 bases from J, with 14 bases between. The CDR3 coding sequence is TGTGCCAGCAGCTTGGGGGGGGAGCTCGGGGCTTTCTTT. Translated, it gives CASSLGGELGAFF.

The CDR3 DNA reads as TGTGCCAGCAGTCTTGGACAGGGAGCGCCCTACGAGCAGTACTTC. Protein sequence: CASSLGQGAPYEQYF. The chain uses TRBV7-8 and TRBJ2-7, with TRBD1 matching over 8 bases. CDR1 and CDR2 (germline): SGHVS, FQNEAQ. This CDR3 has 15 residues. V shed 6 bases, J shed 2 bases, and the junction held 9 bases outside the gene matches.

The chain employs TRBV5-1 and TRBJ1-3; 10 nucleotides line up with TRBD1. After removal of 4 bases from V and 0 bases from J, the junction contained 4 bases not matched to a gene. CDR1 and CDR2 from the germline V gene are SGHRS and YFSETQ. The CDR3 is 16 amino acids. CDR3 sequence: CASSMDRGNSGNTIYF. CDR3 coding DNA: TGCGCCAGCAGCATGGACAGGGGGAACTCTGGAAACACCATATATTTT.

The chain employs TRBV5-1 and TRBJ1-3; D unclear. The CDR3 sequence is 13 residues long. V lost 4 bases to trimming and J lost 6 bases, with 11 bases between them. From germline, CDR1 is SGHRS and CDR2 YFSETQ. The CDR3, as DNA: TGCGCCAGCAGCCTCAGGTCGGAAAACACCATATATTTT. Amino acids: CASSLRSENTIYF.

This chain joins TRBV28 and TRBJ1-3; D is unclear. Germline CDR1 MDHEN, CDR2 SYDVKM. The length of the CDR3 is 11 residues. V was pared by 5 bases and J by 4 bases, with 3 bases between. The CDR3 bases are TGTGCCAGCAGTCTCGGAAACACCATATATTTT. As protein: CASSLGNTIYF.

This rearrangement joins TRBV7-9 to TRBJ1-2; perhaps TRBD1 as D (5 bases). Germline CDR1 reads SEHNR; CDR2 reads FQNEAQ (reference sequence). Deletions cut 1 base from V and 14 bases from J, with 14 bases between. The CDR3 runs 12 residues. The CDR3 here is CASSLEGRGPTF. CDR3 nucleotide sequence: TGTGCCAGCAGCTTAGAAGGGCGGGGACCTACCTTC.

This chain uses TRBV19 with TRBJ1-1; tentative D call: TRBD1 (5 bases). This CDR3 is 14 amino acids long. Germline loops: CDR1 LNHDA, CDR2 SQIVND (reference sequence). V shed 1 base and J shed 4 bases, with 10 bases lying between them. DNA of the CDR3: TGTGCCAGTAGTATAGTTTCAGGGTCCACTGAAGCTTTCTTT. Translation: CASSIVSGSTEAFF. Full variable domain (outside the CDR3, taken from reference TRBV19 and TRBJ1-1): DGGITQSPKYLFRKEGQNVTLSCEQNLNHDAMYWYRQDPGQGLRLIYYSQIVNDFQKGDIAEGYSVSREKKESFPLTVTSAQKNPTAFYLCASSIVSGSTEAFFGQGTRLTVV.

The genes are TRBV28 and TRBJ1-6; no clear D gene. The CDR3 contains 14 residues. Germline values: CDR1 MDHEN, CDR2 SYDVKM. The V and J ends lost 8 bases and 0 bases respectively, with 8 bases between them. CDR3 DNA: TGTGCCAGCCGGTCAAGCTCCTATAATTCACCCCTCCACTTT. It translates to CASRSSSYNSPLHF.

J is TRBJ1-1 and V is TRBV9, with D perhaps matching TRBD1 (6 bases). CDR3 length equals 15 residues. The germline CDR1 and CDR2 sequences are SGDLS and YYNGEE. The germline V and J ends were trimmed by 4 bases and 5 bases, with 18 bases remaining between them. CDR3 bases: TGTGCCAGCAGCTCCTCCCTGGGAAGGGGGACTGAAGCTTTCTTT. Its translation: CASSSSLGRGTEAFF.

The chain carries TRBV12-3 or TRBV12-4 and TRBJ1-1; tentative D call: TRBD1 (5 bases). The germline V and J ends were trimmed by 6 bases and 5 bases, with 13 bases remaining between them. CDR3 length: 13 residues. CDR3 amino acids: CASSLGTLTEAFF. DNA for the CDR3: TGTGCCAGCAGCCTAGGGACTTTGACTGAAGCTTTCTTT.

J is TRBJ1-4 and V is TRBV27, with D possibly matching TRBD1 (5 bases). Trimming stripped 3 bases from V and 7 bases from J, with 18 bases between. The CDR3 is made up of 16 amino acids. CDR1 and CDR2 from the germline V gene are MNHEY and SMNVEV (reference sequence). For the CDR3, the DNA is TGTGCCAGCAGTTTTCGTCACCAGGGTGGTGGTGAAAAACTGTTTTTT. Translating it yields CASSFRHQGGGEKLFF. Variable domain in full (rest from reference TRBV27 and TRBJ1-4): EAQVTQNPRYLITVTGKKLTVTCSQNMNHEYMSWYRQDPGLGLRQIYYSMNVEVTDKGDVPEGYKVSRKEKRNFPLILESPSPNQTSLYFCASSFRHQGGGEKLFFGSGTQLSVL.

The J gene is TRBJ1-1, the V gene TRBV2; D is undetermined. The CDR3 runs to 12 residues. V gave up 6 bases and J gave up 1 base, with 6 bases separating them. Germline V CDR1 and CDR2: SNHLY, FYNNEI. The CDR3 bases are TGTGCCAGCAGGAGACAGAACACTGAAGCTTTCTTT. It is translated as CASRRQNTEAFF.

The chain uses TRBV12-3 or TRBV12-4 and TRBJ1-2, with 8 positions matching TRBD1. Germline trimming cut 5 bases from V and 7 bases from J; bases unmatched to any gene: 6. The CDR3 has 13 residues. CDR3 residues: CASSIGQGPGYTF. CDR3 coding DNA: TGTGCCAGCAGTATCGGACAGGGTCCTGGCTACACCTTC.